One sample yielded the 5 T cell receptor beta chains listed below, sequenced in a study of shared clonotypes between healthy human individuals. Profiled with immunoSEQ multiplex PCR; TCRdb holds only in-frame clones, not every one. The sample holds millions of clones, 93% seen once. The sequencing input was naive CD4+ T cells from PBMCs. Subset: CD45RA+ positively selected. These receptors were taken from a man between 18 and 35 years old in good health. Some clones in this sample may be carry-over from other donors' samples.

For this clone: Different DNA sequences within this sample yield the same CDR3. The chain has TRBV2 and TRBJ2-5; no clear D gene. The germline V gene has CDR1 SNHLY and CDR2 FYNNEI. Trimming shortened V by 8 bases and J by 4 bases, and 8 bases separated the two germline ends. The CDR3 contains 11 residues. The CDR3 loop is CASSSGETQYF. CDR3 DNA: TGTGCCAGCTCCTCGGGAGAGACCCAGTACTTC.

V usage is TRBV16 and J usage is TRBJ1-1; D may be TRBD1 (5 bases). With 1 base removed from V and 0 bases from J, the gap between germline ends came to 9 bases. The CDR3 is 15 residues long. CDR1 is KGHSY and CDR2 is FQNENV in the germline V gene. This CDR3 reads CASSQYQTVNTEAFF. Written as DNA, the CDR3 is TGTGCCAGCAGCCAATACCAGACAGTGAACACTGAAGCTTTCTTT. Full variable domain (outside the CDR3, taken from reference TRBV16 and TRBJ1-1): GEEVAQTPKHLVRGEGQKAKLYCAPIKGHSYVFWYQQVLKNEFKFLISFQNENVFDETGMPKERFSAKCLPNSPCSLEIQATKLEDSAVYFCASSQYQTVNTEAFFGQGTRLTVV.

The rearrangement links TRBV7-9 to TRBJ2-7, with TRBD1 as a possible D gene (7 bases). V lost 7 bases, J lost 6 bases, and 16 bases lay in between. CDR1 is SEHNR, CDR2 FQNEAQ, per germline (reference sequence). The CDR3 totals 13 residues. CDR3 nucleotides: TGTGCCAGCACCATAGCCAGGGGGGCCGAGCAGTACTTC. It codes for CASTIARGAEQYF.

This chain joins TRBV25-1 and TRBJ2-5, with D unresolved. The CDR3 totals 14 residues. Deletions cut 3 bases from V and 1 base from J, with 9 bases between. Per germline, CDR1 MGHDK and CDR2 SYGVNS. The CDR3 bases are TGTGCCAGCAGTGACCAACTCAGCCAAGAGACCCAGTACTTC. It specifies CASSDQLSQETQYF.

The chain carries TRBV5-4 and TRBJ2-5, with D tentatively TRBD1 or TRBD2 (5 bases each). V shed 4 bases and J shed 7 bases, with 17 bases lying between them. CDR3 size: 14 residues. Germline CDR1 reads SGHNT; CDR2 reads YYREEE (reference sequence). The CDR3 DNA is TGTGCCAGCAGCGGACGGGACGAACGAGGGACCCAGTACTTC. Residues: CASSGRDERGTQYF.